The clone carrying this T cell receptor beta chain has more than one count but fewer than ten. Its antigen remains unknown. Each CDR3 protein gets one entry after TCRdb re-called the 5' RACE reads with MiXCR. The sample lists under 550,000 distinct CDR3 sequences; roughly 17% were seen once. There are 15 residues in the CDR3. Germline-derived CDR1 and CDR2 are LGHNA and YNFKEQ. V lost 4 bases to trimming and J lost 12 bases, with 22 bases between them. This sample is part of a study of T-cell memory formation after mild COVID-19. On the study more broadly: The TCR clusters were mostly specific to one donor. Study-wide findings and caveats: Mostly located in CM and EM were contracting CD4+ clones, with contracting CD8+ clones located in EMRA.

This chain connects TRBV4-2 to TRBJ2-1, with unresolved D. The TCR was taken from a man between 18 and 29 years old who had mild COVID-19 (a few samples of this study predate the infection). Cell type and time point are not known. The sample taken for sequencing was PBMCs or a T cell subset sorted from them (not recorded which). CDR3 DNA: TGTGCCAGCAGCCCGCTGGTGGGCATGGGCGGTGGGCAGTTCTTC. Translation: CASSPLVGMGGGQFF.